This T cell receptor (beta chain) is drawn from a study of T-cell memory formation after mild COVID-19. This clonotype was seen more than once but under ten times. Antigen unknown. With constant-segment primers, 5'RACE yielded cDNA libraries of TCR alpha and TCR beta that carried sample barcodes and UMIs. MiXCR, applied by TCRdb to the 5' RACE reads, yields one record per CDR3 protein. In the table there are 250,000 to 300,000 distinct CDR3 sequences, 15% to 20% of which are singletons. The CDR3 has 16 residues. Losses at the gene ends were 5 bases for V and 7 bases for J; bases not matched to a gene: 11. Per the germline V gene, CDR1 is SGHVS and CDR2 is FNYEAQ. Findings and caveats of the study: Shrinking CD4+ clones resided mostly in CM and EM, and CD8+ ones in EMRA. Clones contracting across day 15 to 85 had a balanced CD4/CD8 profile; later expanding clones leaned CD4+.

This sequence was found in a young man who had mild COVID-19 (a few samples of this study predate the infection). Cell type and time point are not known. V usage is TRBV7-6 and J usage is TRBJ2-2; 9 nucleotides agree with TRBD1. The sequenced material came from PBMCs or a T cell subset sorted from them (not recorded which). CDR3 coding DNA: TGTGCCAGCAGCAGACGTCCCGGGACAGGGATCGGGGAGCTGTTTTTT. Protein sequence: CASSRRPGTGIGELFF. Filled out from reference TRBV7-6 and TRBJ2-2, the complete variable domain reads GAGVSQSPRYKVTKRGQDVALRCDPISGHVSLYWYRQALGQGPEFLTYFNYEAQQDKSGLPNDRFSAERPEGSISTLTIQRTEQRDSAMYRCASSRRPGTGIGELFFGEGSRLTVL.